This T cell receptor (beta chain) was sequenced for a study of vaccination effects on CD4 cells after COVID-19. Notes on the study in general: Missing from the study were early post-infection timepoints, and its convalescent patients were few. Cross-reactivity toward common cold coronaviruses was confined to only 1 of 255 vaccine-induced clones in healthy vaccinees.

Peptide-pool stimulation followed by sequencing identified expanded antigen-specific CD4+ clonotypes in the ViraFEST assay. Culture lasted around eleven days before CD4+ T cell isolation. Participants received two doses of either the BNT162b2 or mRNA-1273 vaccine. The data were produced by immunoSEQ multiplex PCR, yet TCRdb's version contains in-frame clones alone and is incomplete. The table records 15,000 or so clones, more than 75% of them present only once. A word on this clone: Its antigen remains unidentified.

The V segment lost 4 bases and the J segment 5 bases; nucleotides outside the gene matches: 7. Germline CDR1 LGHDT, CDR2 YNNKEL (reference sequence). This CDR3 is built from 15 residues. The rearrangement links TRBV3-1 (or the pseudogene TRBV3-2) to TRBJ1-4; TRBD1 matches 7 bases. The source material was CD4+ T cells from PBMCs cultured with HCoV-NL63 spike peptides, sampled after COVID-19 vaccination. The clonotype originates from a human donor who received a COVID-19 vaccine. Here the CDR3 DNA reads TGTGCCAGCAGCCTCCGGACAGGACGAAATGAAAAACTGTTTTTT. Translated, it gives CASSLRTGRNEKLFF.